This TCR beta chain stems from a study of B cell selection in AIRE deficiency. Study-wide points: About a third of healthy-donor shared Treg TCRbeta sequences appeared in patient Tconv cells. Healthy Tconv contained about 35% of shared healthy Treg sequences; only TCRbeta sequenced.

Regulatory T cells were sorted as CD4+CD25hiCD127low/negative cells. Per the original data handling: Treg pools: around 60,000 distinct patient, 92,000 or so donor TCRbeta sequences. Clones were read by immunoSEQ multiplex PCR, and TCRdb kept only the in-frame ones, dropping some. V, J and clone size derive from that table, while D and trimming were established from the DNA sequence. The sample shows around 20,000 clones, about 94% of them seen only once. This clone was detected once. Its antigen is unknown. This receptor was identified in a human donor with AIRE deficiency. Sequenced material: Tregs sorted from PBMCs.

The CDR3 protein is CASSLGQESYNEQFF. DNA for the CDR3: TGTGCCAGCAGCTTAGGACAGGAGTCCTACAATGAGCAGTTCTTC. The V call is TRBV11-2, the J call TRBJ2-1; tentative D call: TRBD1 (6 bases). Per germline, CDR1 SGHAT and CDR2 FQNNGV. This CDR3 is built from 15 residues. Between the trimmed V and J ends, which lost 1 base and 1 base, there was a span of 8 bases.